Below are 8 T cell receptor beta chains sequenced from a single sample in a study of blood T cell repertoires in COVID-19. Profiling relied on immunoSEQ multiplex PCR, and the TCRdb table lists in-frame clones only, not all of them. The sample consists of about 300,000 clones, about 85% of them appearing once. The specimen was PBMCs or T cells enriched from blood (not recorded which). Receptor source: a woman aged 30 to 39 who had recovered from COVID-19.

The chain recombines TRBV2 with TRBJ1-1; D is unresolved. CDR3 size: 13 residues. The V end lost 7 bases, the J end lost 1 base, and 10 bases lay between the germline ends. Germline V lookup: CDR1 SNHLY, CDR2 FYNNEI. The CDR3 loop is CASTVLRNTEAFF. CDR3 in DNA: TGTGCCAGCACGGTTTTGCGGAACACTGAAGCTTTCTTT. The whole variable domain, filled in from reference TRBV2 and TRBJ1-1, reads EPEVTQTPSHQVTQMGQEVILRCVPISNHLYFYWYRQILGQKVEFLVSFYNNEISEKSEIFDDQFSVERPDGSNFTLKIRSTKLEDSAMYFCASTVLRNTEAFFGQGTRLTVV.

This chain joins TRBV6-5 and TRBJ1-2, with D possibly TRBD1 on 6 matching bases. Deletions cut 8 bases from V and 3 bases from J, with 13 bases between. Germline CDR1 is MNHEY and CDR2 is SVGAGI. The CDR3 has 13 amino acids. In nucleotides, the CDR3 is TGTGCCAGCTGGGCGGGGGCAGACTATGGCTACACCTTC. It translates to CASWAGADYGYTF.

The CDR3 DNA follows: TGTGCCAGCAGCTTAGCCGGGGTTGCTCAGAATGAGCAGTTCTTC. It codes for CASSLAGVAQNEQFF. This chain joins TRBV11-3 and TRBJ2-1, with D perhaps TRBD2 (5 bases). V lost 1 base and J 7 bases, leaving 14 bases between the germline ends. Per germline, CDR1 SGHNT and CDR2 YENEEA. The CDR3 covers 15 residues.

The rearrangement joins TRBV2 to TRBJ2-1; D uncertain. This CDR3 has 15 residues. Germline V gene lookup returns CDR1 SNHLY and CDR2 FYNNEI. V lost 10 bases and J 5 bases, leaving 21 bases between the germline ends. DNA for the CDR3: TGTGCCACCGCCGGTGGGTCTGCGGTCAACAATGAGCAGTTCTTC. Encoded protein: CATAGGSAVNNEQFF.

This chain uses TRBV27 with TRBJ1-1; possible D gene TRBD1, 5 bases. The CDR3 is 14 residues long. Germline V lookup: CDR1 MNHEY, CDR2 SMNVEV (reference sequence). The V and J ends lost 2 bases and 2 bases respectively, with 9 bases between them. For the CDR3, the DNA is TGTGCCAGCAGTTTAGGGGGACTTAACACTGAAGCTTTCTTT. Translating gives CASSLGGLNTEAFF.

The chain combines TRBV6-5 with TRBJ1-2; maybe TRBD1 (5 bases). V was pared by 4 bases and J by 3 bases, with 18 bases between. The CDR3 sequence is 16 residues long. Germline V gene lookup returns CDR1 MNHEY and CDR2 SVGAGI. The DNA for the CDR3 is TGTGCCAGCAGTTCCCGATCTGCGGGGCGGGACTATGGCTACACCTTC. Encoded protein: CASSSRSAGRDYGYTF.

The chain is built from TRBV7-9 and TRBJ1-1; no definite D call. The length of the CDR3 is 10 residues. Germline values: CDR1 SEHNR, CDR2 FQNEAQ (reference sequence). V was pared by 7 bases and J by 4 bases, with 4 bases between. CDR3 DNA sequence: TGTGCCAGCATTAGCACTGAAGCTTTCTTT. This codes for CASISTEAFF.

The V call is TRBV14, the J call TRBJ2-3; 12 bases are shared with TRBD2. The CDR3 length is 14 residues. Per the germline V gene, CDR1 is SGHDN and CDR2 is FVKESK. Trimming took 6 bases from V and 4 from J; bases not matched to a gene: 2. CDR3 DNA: TGTGCCAGCAGACCTAGCGGGGGGGCAGATACGCAGTATTTT. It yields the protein CASRPSGGADTQYF.